Below are 11 T cell receptor beta chains sequenced from a single sample in a study of beta chain features in type 1 diabetes. Expressed TCRB transcripts were sequenced because the entire RNA isolate underwent reverse transcription. Sequencing used immunoSEQ multiplex PCR; TCRdb keeps in-frame clones, though not all of them. Altogether 300,000 to 400,000 clones are present, approximately 11% being singletons, with the ten largest covering over 0.015%. The material sequenced was naive CD4+ T cells from blood. The receptors originated from a woman aged 25 to 39 in good health.

The table lists this clone with a few counts. The CDR3 DNA sequence: TGTGCCAGTAGTTTCAGTATCAATCAGCCCCAGCATTTT. It yields the protein CASSFSINQPQHF. The V and J genes are TRBV19 and TRBJ1-5; D is uncertain. V dropped 5 bases and J dropped 3 bases, with 8 bases sitting between them. The CDR3 runs to 13 residues. Germline V gives CDR1 LNHDA, CDR2 SQIVND (reference sequence).

The CDR3 DNA follows: TGTGCCAGTAGGGAGAGGACTAGTGCGCAGTATTTT. Amino acids: CASRERTSAQYF. The V and J genes are TRBV19 and TRBJ2-3; 7 positions agree with TRBD2. This CDR3 spans 12 amino acids. Germline trimming cut 6 bases from V and 10 bases from J; bases unmatched to any gene: 7. Germline V gene data show CDR1 as LNHDA and CDR2 as SQIVND (reference sequence).

A remark on this clone: A read error may account for a junction end that differs from germline. The rearrangement joins TRBV28 to TRBJ2-3; 7 nucleotides align to TRBD1. CDR1 MDHEN and CDR2 SYDVKM come from the germline V gene. This CDR3 spans 8 amino acids. The CDR3 spells CASGDRVF. Written as DNA, the CDR3 is TGTGCCAGCGGAGACAGGGTTTTT.

The rearrangement links TRBV7-3 to TRBJ2-1, with TRBD1 identical over 8 bases. The J segment lost 7 bases and the V segment lost 1 base, leaving 6 bases of the junction unmatched. The CDR3 totals 15 residues. CDR1 is SGHTA and CDR2 is FQGTGA in the germline V gene. The DNA of the CDR3 is TGTGCCAGCAGCTTAAGTGGACAGGGCCTGAATGAGCAGTTCTTC. Translated: CASSLSGQGLNEQFF.

The chain carries TRBV28 and TRBJ2-1; 9 positions agree with TRBD2. The CDR3 spans 15 residues. V trimming: 5 bases; J trimming: 8 bases; junction bases outside the gene matches: 10. CDR1 and CDR2 (germline): MDHEN, SYDVKM. DNA for the CDR3: TGTGCCAGCAGTCCCTATAGCGGGAGTTCGTATGAGCAGTTCTTC. As protein: CASSPYSGSSYEQFF.

The V call is TRBV19, the J call TRBJ2-3, with D tentatively TRBD2 (6 bases). Germline loops: CDR1 LNHDA, CDR2 SQIVND (reference sequence). V lost 6 bases and J 6 bases, leaving 13 bases between the germline ends. The CDR3 runs to 13 residues. DNA of the CDR3: TGTGCCAGTAGACACTCCGCGGGGGATACGCAGTATTTT. This gives the protein CASRHSAGDTQYF. The full variable domain, rest sourced from reference TRBV19 and TRBJ2-3, is DGGITQSPKYLFRKEGQNVTLSCEQNLNHDAMYWYRQDPGQGLRLIYYSQIVNDFQKGDIAEGYSVSREKKESFPLTVTSAQKNPTAFYLCASRHSAGDTQYFGPGTRLTVL.

This sequence joins TRBV28 and TRBJ2-5, with 7 bases aligning to TRBD2. With V trimmed by 9 bases and J by 3 bases, 7 bases remained unmatched. This CDR3 contains 13 residues. Germline CDR1 MDHEN, CDR2 SYDVKM. The CDR3 reads CASITSAEETQYF. The DNA for the CDR3 is TGTGCCAGTATCACTAGCGCCGAAGAGACCCAGTACTTC.

The CDR3, as DNA: TGTTGCGGGACTAGCGGGAGCACCGGGGAGCTGTTTTTT. It specifies CCGTSGSTGELFF. The chain employs TRBV7-9 and TRBJ2-2, with 14 nucleotides matching TRBD2. This CDR3 is built from 13 residues. Germline-derived CDR1 and CDR2 are SEHNR and FQNEAQ (reference sequence).

This chain links TRBV29-1 with TRBJ2-7, with 8 bases that match TRBD1. The V and J ends lost 5 bases and 4 bases, in that order; junction bases with no gene match: 10. This CDR3 region has 14 residues. CDR1 is SQVTM and CDR2 is ANQGSEA in the germline V gene. CDR3 region: CSVTWTGRSYEQYF. In DNA, the CDR3 is TGCAGCGTTACGTGGACAGGGAGGTCTTACGAGCAGTACTTC.

This clone was counted only a few times. V gene TRBV4-3 combines with J gene TRBJ1-4; TRBD1 matches at 9 bases. The CDR3 has 16 residues. The ends lost 0 bases at V and 6 bases at J; junction bases unmatched: 5. Germline lookup yields CDR1 LGHNA and CDR2 YSLEER. The CDR3 region is CASSQDTGGRHEKLFF. The CDR3, as DNA: TGCGCCAGCAGCCAAGATACAGGGGGCAGGCATGAAAAACTGTTTTTT.

The CDR3 DNA reads as TGTGCCAGCAGGTCGGGACAGAGTAATGAAAAACTGTTTTTT. The encoded protein is CASRSGQSNEKLFF. The J gene is TRBJ1-4, the V gene TRBV28; 7 nucleotides agree with TRBD1. The junction had 5 bases not matched to a gene; V was cut back by 6 bases and J by 4 bases. CDR1 and CDR2 (germline): MDHEN, SYDVKM. This CDR3 region has 14 residues.